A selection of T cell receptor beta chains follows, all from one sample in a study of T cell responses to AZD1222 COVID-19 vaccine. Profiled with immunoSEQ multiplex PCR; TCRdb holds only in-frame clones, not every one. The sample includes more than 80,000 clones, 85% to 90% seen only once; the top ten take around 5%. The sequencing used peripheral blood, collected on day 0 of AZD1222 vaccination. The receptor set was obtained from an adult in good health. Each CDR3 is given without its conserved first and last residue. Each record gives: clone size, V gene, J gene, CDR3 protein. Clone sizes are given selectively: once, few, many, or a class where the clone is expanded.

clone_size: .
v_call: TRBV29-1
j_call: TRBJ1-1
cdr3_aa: SGQGNMNTEAF

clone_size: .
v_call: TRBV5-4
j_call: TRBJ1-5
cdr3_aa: ASSLGGGRFDQPQH

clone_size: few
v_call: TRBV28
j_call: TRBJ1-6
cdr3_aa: ASSFQQGANSPLH

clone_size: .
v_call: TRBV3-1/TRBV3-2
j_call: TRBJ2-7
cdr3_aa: ASSQETRAGEQY

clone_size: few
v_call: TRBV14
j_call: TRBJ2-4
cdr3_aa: ASSLSNIQY

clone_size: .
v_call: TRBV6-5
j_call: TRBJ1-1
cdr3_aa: ASSYVGEAF

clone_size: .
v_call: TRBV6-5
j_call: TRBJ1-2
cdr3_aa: ASVKEGTYGYT

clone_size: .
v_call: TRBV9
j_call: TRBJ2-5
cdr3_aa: ASSAGTVPQETQY

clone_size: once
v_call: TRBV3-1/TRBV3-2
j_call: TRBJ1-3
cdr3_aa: ASSQGRAGNTIY

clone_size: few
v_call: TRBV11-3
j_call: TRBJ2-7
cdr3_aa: ASSPRDGSYEQY

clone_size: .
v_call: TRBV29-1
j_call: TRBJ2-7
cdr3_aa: SVEGPHSYEQY

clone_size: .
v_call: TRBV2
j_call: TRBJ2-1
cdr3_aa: ASSSPNGPNSYNEQF

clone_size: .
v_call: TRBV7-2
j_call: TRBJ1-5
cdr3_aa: ASSLDVQPQH

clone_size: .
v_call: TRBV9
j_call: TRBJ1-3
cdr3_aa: ASSAHRGGYSGNTIY